This T cell receptor (beta chain) appears in the sequencing data of a study of blood T cell repertoires in COVID-19. Background on the study: Samples representing acute and convalescent COVID-19 were sourced from the United States, Italy and Spain.

In the authors' workflow: Estimated nucleated cell counts came from reference gene primer amplification. TCRdb's table, derived via immunoSEQ multiplex PCR, lists solely in-frame clones and lacks some. V and J calls and clone size follow that table, whereas D and trimming were derived from the DNA. Of some 330,000 clones in the sample, 85% to 90% are singletons; the top ten hold 1.5% to 2%. Those enrolled in Seattle joined during active infection and were followed longitudinally afterward. Per germline, CDR1 MNHNS and CDR2 SASEGT. The CDR3 is 15 amino acids. V lost 3 bases, J lost 3 bases, and 1 base stayed unmatched.

The chain joins TRBV6-1 to TRBJ1-3; TRBD1 agrees at 11 bases. The receptor was isolated from a woman aged 25 to 39 with COVID-19, enrolled during active disease. Material: peripheral blood. This chain's CDR3 is CASSEDRGLGNTIYF. The CDR3 nucleotides are TGTGCCAGCAGTGAGGACAGGGGGCTTGGAAACACCATATATTTT.